The 13 T cell receptor beta chains listed next were all sequenced from one sample in a study of graft-versus-host responses after intestinal transplantation. Sequencing was performed with immunoSEQ multiplex PCR; in TCRdb, only in-frame clones are kept and a portion is missing. The sample carries some 70,000 clones, roughly 92% recorded once. The material was bone marrow, obtained 700 to 850 days after intestinal transplantation. All receptors come from a human patient who received an intestinal transplant, so some T cells may come from the graft donor.

This chain uses TRBV6-5 with TRBJ2-5; 7 bases are a match to TRBD1. CDR3 length equals 13 residues. Germline values: CDR1 MNHEY, CDR2 SVGAGI. Losses at the gene ends were 2 bases for V and 8 bases for J; bases not matched to a gene: 5. This CDR3 reads CASSYEGADTQYF. DNA for the CDR3: TGTGCCAGCAGTTACGAGGGGGCGGATACCCAGTACTTC.

This chain uses TRBV13 with TRBJ2-1; no firm D call. From germline, CDR1 is PRHDT and CDR2 FYEKMQ (reference sequence). The germline V and J ends were trimmed by 3 bases and 0 bases, with 9 bases remaining between them. CDR3 length equals 15 residues. CDR3 amino acids: CASSLAQTSYNEQFF. The CDR3, as DNA: TGTGCCAGCAGCTTGGCCCAAACCTCCTACAATGAGCAGTTCTTC.

The sample holds one count of this clone. The rearrangement uses TRBV29-1 and TRBJ2-3; D not certain. The CDR3 loop spans 15 amino acids. Trimming left V 2 bases short and J 0 bases short, with 12 bases between. Looked up from germline, CDR1 is SQVTM and CDR2 is ANQGSEA. The CDR3 DNA reads TGCAGCGTTGAAAAGGCGGCGGATAGCACAGATACGCAGTATTTT. This codes for CSVEKAADSTDTQYF.

The rearrangement joins TRBV6-5 to TRBJ2-1, with 8 bases lining up with TRBD1. V gave up 0 bases and J gave up 10 bases; unmatched junction bases: 5. Looked up from germline, CDR1 is MNHEY and CDR2 is SVGAGI. The CDR3 is 14 residues long. CDR3 DNA sequence: TGTGCCAGCAGTTACTCTGGACAGGGTAGGGAGCAGTTCTTC. Its protein product is CASSYSGQGREQFF.

The rearrangement uses TRBV5-6 and TRBJ2-4; D is unclear. This CDR3 region has 14 residues. Looked up from germline, CDR1 is SGHDT and CDR2 is YYEEEE. V lost 4 bases, J lost 0 bases, and 8 bases lay in between. The CDR3 region is CASSPPLAKNIQYF. The CDR3 nucleotides read TGTGCCAGCAGCCCTCCCCTAGCCAAAAACATTCAGTACTTC.

V is TRBV19 and J is TRBJ2-1; TRBD2 matches 10 bases. V lost 5 bases and J lost 4; bases outside the gene matches: 5. The CDR3 covers 15 residues. Per the germline V gene, CDR1 is LNHDA and CDR2 is SQIVND (reference sequence). The CDR3: CASSLRTSGYNEQFF. The CDR3, as DNA: TGTGCCAGTAGTCTGCGGACTAGCGGTTACAATGAGCAGTTCTTC.

This clone appeared a single time. The genes are TRBV10-1 and TRBJ2-7; 7 nucleotides line up with TRBD1. The CDR3 covers 13 residues. Looked up from germline, CDR1 is WNHNN and CDR2 is SYGVQD (reference sequence). V shed 5 bases, J shed 5 bases, and the junction held 6 bases outside the gene matches. DNA for the CDR3: TGCGCCAGCAGTATTGGACAGGACGACGAGCAGTACTTC. It specifies CASSIGQDDEQYF.

V gene TRBV28 combines with J gene TRBJ2-3; no clear D. The CDR3 totals 16 residues. Germline V gene lookup returns CDR1 MDHEN and CDR2 SYDVKM. Trimming removed 5 bases at V and 1 base at J, with 16 bases between. Here the CDR3 DNA reads TGTGCCAGCAGTCCCACCGGCAGACACCGCACAGATACGCAGTATTTT. This codes for CASSPTGRHRTDTQYF.

The chain recombines TRBV7-9 with TRBJ1-2, with TRBD1 identical over 9 bases. The V segment lost 5 bases and the J segment 4 bases; nucleotides outside the gene matches: 2. The germline CDR1 and CDR2 sequences are SEHNR and FQNEAQ (reference sequence). CDR3 size: 13 residues. The CDR3 DNA reads as TGTGCCAGCAGCCAGGACAGGGGCTATGGCTACACCTTC. Residues: CASSQDRGYGYTF. Full variable domain (missing parts from reference TRBV7-9 and TRBJ1-2): DTGVSQNPRHKITKRGQNVTFRCDPISEHNRLYWYRQTLGQGPEFLTYFQNEAQLEKSRLLSDRFSAERPKGSFSTLEIQRTEQGDSAMYLCASSQDRGYGYTFGSGTRLTVV.

A single count supports this clone. This rearrangement joins TRBV6-5 to TRBJ1-1; maybe TRBD1 (5 bases). Germline loops: CDR1 MNHEY, CDR2 SVGAGI. CDR3 length: 13 amino acids. The V end lost 11 bases, the J end lost 5 bases, and 18 bases lay between the germline ends. The CDR3 DNA reads as TGTGCCGCTGGCGGGGGGGGTGGGACTGAAGCTTTCTTT. Residues: CAAGGGGGTEAFF.

The V call is TRBV28, the J call TRBJ2-3, with 10 bases lining up with TRBD2. After removal of 6 bases from V and 5 bases from J, the junction contained 11 bases not matched to a gene. CDR1 MDHEN and CDR2 SYDVKM come from the germline V gene. The CDR3 contains 16 residues. CDR3 amino acids: CASSPIAGGPGDTQYF. CDR3 bases: TGTGCCAGCAGCCCAATAGCGGGAGGACCTGGAGATACGCAGTATTTT. The full variable domain, in which reference TRBV28 and TRBJ2-3 provide the parts outside the CDR3, is DVKVTQSSRYLVKRTGEKVFLECVQDMDHENMFWYRQDPGLGLRLIYFSYDVKMKEKGDIPEGYSVSREKKERFSLILESASTNQTSMYLCASSPIAGGPGDTQYFGPGTRLTVL.

The V call is TRBV5-6, the J call TRBJ2-1; 11 positions agree with TRBD2. Germline CDR1 reads SGHDT; CDR2 reads YYEEEE. The CDR3 is 15 residues long. J lost 4 bases, V lost 4 bases, and 4 bases had no gene match. CDR3 sequence: CASSAGLAEYNEQFF. In DNA, the CDR3 is TGTGCCAGCAGCGCGGGACTAGCGGAATACAATGAGCAGTTCTTC.

The V gene is TRBV11-2, the J gene TRBJ2-1, with D perhaps TRBD1 or TRBD2 (5 bases each). The CDR3 has 15 amino acids. Germline V CDR1 and CDR2: SGHAT, FQNNGV. The germline V and J ends were trimmed by 1 base and 6 bases, with 13 bases remaining between them. The CDR3: CASSLAPTRGNEQFF. The CDR3 DNA reads TGTGCCAGCAGCTTAGCCCCCACTAGGGGCAATGAGCAGTTCTTC.